What follows are 21 T cell receptor beta chains derived from one specimen sequenced in a study of blood T cells in healthy people across ages. Next came a second PCR, run for about 7 to 12 cycles, which used a sample-barcoded 5' primer along with a J-beta primer mix. MiXCR, applied by TCRdb to the 5' RACE reads, yields one record per CDR3 protein. The profile shows about 970,000 distinct CDR3 sequences, about 53% of them singletons. The sample consisted of blood. These receptors came from a woman aged 60 to 75 in good health.

The chain uses TRBV29-1 and TRBJ1-5, with a possible D match to TRBD1 (5 bases). The V and J ends lost 6 bases and 8 bases respectively, with 20 bases between them. Germline V gene sequence: CDR1 SQVTM, CDR2 ANQGSEA. The CDR3 loop spans 14 amino acids. The DNA for the CDR3 is TGCAGCGTAAGATCCGGGATCACAGGTGAGCCCCAGCATTTT. It translates to CSVRSGITGEPQHF.

The chain employs TRBV7-9 and TRBJ2-5; D not certain. V shed 7 bases and J shed 2 bases, with 14 bases lying between them. The CDR3 runs 14 residues. Germline CDR1 reads SEHNR; CDR2 reads FQNEAQ (reference sequence). This CDR3 is CASTAGGSQETQYF. For the CDR3, the DNA is TGTGCCAGCACCGCAGGCGGTTCGCAAGAGACCCAGTACTTC.

V usage is TRBV27 and J usage is TRBJ2-4; a possible D gene is TRBD2 (5 bases). The germline gives CDR1 MNHEY, CDR2 SMNVEV (reference sequence). The CDR3 runs 13 residues. Trimming left V 6 bases short and J 11 bases short, with 17 bases between. CDR3 sequence (DNA): TGTGCCAGCAGGCCCATTCAACCCGGGGTTCAGTACTTC. As protein: CASRPIQPGVQYF.

V is TRBV7-9 and J is TRBJ1-2; D gene unclear. Deletions cut 5 bases from V and 0 bases from J, with 13 bases between. CDR1 SEHNR and CDR2 FQNEAQ come from the germline V gene (reference sequence). The CDR3 extends over 15 amino acids. The CDR3 DNA sequence: TGTGCCAGCAGCGCAACGGTCCTAGCTAACTATGGCTACACCTTC. This encodes CASSATVLANYGYTF.

V is TRBV7-2 and J is TRBJ1-6; perhaps TRBD1 as D (5 bases). The V end lost 1 base, the J end lost 8 bases, and 12 bases lay between the germline ends. The germline CDR1 and CDR2 sequences are SGHTA and FQGNSA. The CDR3 totals 15 residues. CDR3 residues: CASSLGGSPYSPLHF. Here the CDR3 DNA reads TGTGCCAGCAGCTTAGGGGGCAGCCCCTATTCACCCCTCCACTTT.

To note about this clonotype: This may be a read error, as it is one base from a much larger clone. The V call is TRBV27, the J call TRBJ2-7, with D perhaps assigned TRBD1 or TRBD2 (5 bases each). CDR1 and CDR2 (germline): MNHEY, SMNVEV (reference sequence). The CDR3 spans 15 residues. CDR3 sequence (DNA): TGTGCCTGCAGCTCCCTCGGGGCAGCCAAGGACGAGCAGTACTTC. Protein product: CACSSLGAAKDEQYF.

This clonotype was observed once. The chain joins TRBV10-3 to TRBJ2-7; TRBD1 matches at 7 bases. With V trimmed by 2 bases and J by 6 bases, 10 bases remained unmatched. Germline V lookup: CDR1 ENHRY, CDR2 SYGVKD. The CDR3 is 15 amino acids. In nucleotides, the CDR3 is TGTGCCATCAGTGAGACCAAAACAACAGGGGCCGAGCAGTACTTC. Its translation: CAISETKTTGAEQYF.

The chain combines TRBV3-1 with TRBJ1-1, with D tentatively TRBD1 (5 bases). The germline V and J ends were trimmed by 3 bases and 6 bases, with 11 bases remaining between them. The CDR3 contains 13 residues. Germline V gene sequence: CDR1 LGHDT, CDR2 YNNKEL (reference sequence). The CDR3 loop is CASSHKGRAEAFF. The CDR3 nucleotides read TGTGCCAGCAGCCACAAGGGACGGGCTGAAGCTTTCTTT.

On this clonotype: At one of its ends the junction is not consistent with the germline gene, which may arise from a read error. The chain links TRBV20-1 to TRBJ2-1, with a weak D call TRBD2 (5 bases). Germline V gene lookup returns CDR1 DFQATT and CDR2 SNEGSKA (reference sequence). CDR3 length equals 16 residues. The CDR3 loop reads CSARVFKGVVYNEQFF. The CDR3 DNA reads as TGCAGTGCCAGAGTTTTTAAGGGAGTGGTTTACAATGAGCAGTTCTTC.

The chain has TRBV7-3 and TRBJ2-7, with 14 bases identical to TRBD2. The assigned J gene may be wrong: the sequence end matches TRBJ2-5 better. The CDR3 runs 15 residues. From germline, CDR1 is SGHTA and CDR2 FQGTGA. The CDR3 nucleotides read TGTGCCAGCAGCCGACTAGCGGGAGGGCTTGAGACCCAGTACTTC. It specifies CASSRLAGGLETQYF.

The rearrangement joins TRBV15 to TRBJ1-2, with D perhaps matching TRBD1 (5 bases). The CDR3 consists of 15 residues. V shed 4 bases and J shed 0 bases, with 12 bases lying between them. Germline lookup yields CDR1 LNHNV and CDR2 YYDKDF (reference sequence). The CDR3 protein is CATSTWDGSNYGYTF. CDR3 DNA sequence: TGTGCCACCAGCACCTGGGACGGCTCTAACTATGGCTACACCTTC.

The rearrangement uses TRBV4-2 and TRBJ2-1; D is perhaps TRBD2 (5 bases). Trimming removed 0 bases at V and 1 base at J, with 10 bases between. The CDR3 covers 16 residues. Germline CDR1 reads LGHNA; CDR2 reads YNFKEQ. In DNA, the CDR3 is TGTGCCAGCAGCCAAGAAACGAGCGGATCCTACAATGAGCAGTTCTTC. This translates into CASSQETSGSYNEQFF.

The chain carries TRBV3-1 and TRBJ2-5; 9 bases are a match to TRBD1. The end of the DNA fits TRBJ2-7 better, so the J call may be wrong. The length of the CDR3 is 15 residues. CDR1 and CDR2 from the germline V gene are LGHDT and YNNKEL (reference sequence). CDR3 DNA sequence: TGTGCCAGCAGCCTAAGGGACAGGGCCATCTACGAGCAGTACTTC. It translates to CASSLRDRAIYEQYF.

This rearrangement joins TRBV20-1 to TRBJ2-7; 10 nucleotides agree with TRBD1. CDR3 size: 15 residues. V shed 6 bases, J shed 3 bases, and the junction held 11 bases outside the gene matches. CDR1 and CDR2 from the germline V gene are DFQATT and SNEGSKA (reference sequence). The CDR3 sequence is CSATSRTGGSYEQYF. The CDR3 DNA reads as TGCAGTGCAACAAGCCGGACAGGGGGGAGCTACGAGCAGTACTTC.

The rearrangement links TRBV27 to TRBJ2-1, with TRBD2 as a possible D gene (6 bases). The V gene lost 7 bases and the J gene lost 4 bases, with 20 bases spanning the gap. In germline, CDR1 is MNHEY, CDR2 SMNVEV (reference sequence). The CDR3 loop spans 16 amino acids. CDR3 DNA: TGTGCCAGCAATCTAGGGCGACTAGGATTATACAATGAGCAGTTCTTC. It codes for CASNLGRLGLYNEQFF.

This clonotype was counted a few times. The gene calls are TRBV4-2 and TRBJ2-5; tentatively, D is TRBD1 (7 bases). Deletions cut 6 bases from V and 1 base from J, with 15 bases between. The V gene's germline CDR1 is LGHNA and CDR2 YNFKEQ. The CDR3 consists of 15 residues. CDR3 coding DNA: TGTGCCAGCAGAAGGACAGGAGGGGGCCAAGAGACCCAGTACTTC. It encodes CASRRTGGGQETQYF.

This clonotype was seen a few times. This chain links TRBV6-2 or TRBV6-3 with TRBJ2-1; D uncertain. This CDR3 contains 12 residues. Germline V lookup: CDR1 MNHEY, CDR2 SVGEGT. V was pared by 5 bases and J by 6 bases, with 8 bases between. In nucleotides, the CDR3 is TGTGCCAGCAGTCCACGCCTCAATGAGCAGTTCTTC. This codes for CASSPRLNEQFF.

This clonotype was seen a handful of times. The chain combines TRBV3-1 with TRBJ1-2; D gene unclear. This CDR3 is 12 amino acids long. CDR1 LGHDT and CDR2 YNNKEL come from the germline V gene (reference sequence). Between the trimmed V and J ends, which lost 4 bases and 11 bases, there was a span of 14 bases. The CDR3 protein is CASSRSMVEYTF. CDR3 coding DNA: TGTGCCAGCAGCCGTTCCATGGTCGAATACACCTTC.

The V call is TRBV20-1, the J call TRBJ1-1; possible D gene TRBD1, 6 bases. With 6 bases removed from V and 1 base from J, the gap between germline ends came to 15 bases. Germline loops: CDR1 DFQATT, CDR2 SNEGSKA (reference sequence). The CDR3 has 14 residues. Written as DNA, the CDR3 is TGCAGTGCAGACAACAGGGAAGCGAACACTGAAGCTTTCTTT. Its translation is CSADNREANTEAFF.

This clonotype was seen a few times. This chain joins TRBV6-5 and TRBJ2-7; the match to TRBD2 covers 11 bases. Germline V gene data show CDR1 as MNHEY and CDR2 as SVGAGI. This CDR3 contains 16 residues. V shed 6 bases and J 5 bases; nucleotides not matched to a gene: 12. As DNA, the CDR3 is TGTGCCAGCAGGTCGATTAGCGGGAGGGCCTTCGACGAGCAGTACTTC. This sequence encodes CASRSISGRAFDEQYF.

This rearrangement joins TRBV20-1 to TRBJ1-2; D gene uncertain. The germline V gene encodes CDR1 DFQATT and CDR2 SNEGSKA (reference sequence). The CDR3 covers 12 residues. Trimming took 3 bases from V and 4 from J, leaving 9 bases between them. The CDR3 DNA follows: TGCAGTGCTAGCCCCTCGGGCTATGGCTACACCTTC. Translation gives CSASPSGYGYTF.